A single sample is the source of the 27 T cell receptor beta chains below, sequenced in a study of blood T cell repertoires in COVID-19. Method: immunoSEQ multiplex PCR; TCRdb's copy keeps in-frame clones and lacks some. Counted here are roughly 250,000 clones, about 88% occurring once; the ten biggest clones make up around 0.96%. Sequenced: peripheral blood. The receptor source for this set is a man aged 35-49 years with acute or convalescent COVID-19.

Turning to this clone: The sample contains more than one DNA sequence encoding this CDR3. The gene calls are TRBV9 and TRBJ1-3, with a weak D call TRBD1 (5 bases). V was shortened by 2 bases and J by 3 bases, with 6 bases between the two germline ends. Germline values: CDR1 SGDLS, CDR2 YYNGEE. CDR3 length: 13 amino acids. CDR3 nucleotide sequence: TGTGCCAGCAGCGTCGGGGGTGGAAACACCATATATTTT. Its protein is CASSVGGGNTIYF.

The rearrangement joins TRBV2 to TRBJ1-1; D might be TRBD1 (5 bases). V was cut by 1 base and J by 4 bases, with 7 bases left in between. The CDR3 extends over 13 amino acids. Germline V gene lookup returns CDR1 SNHLY and CDR2 FYNNEI. The CDR3 is CASSEGRATEAFF. The DNA for the CDR3 is TGTGCCAGCAGTGAAGGCAGGGCCACTGAAGCTTTCTTT.

The chain is built from TRBV11-3 and TRBJ2-1; no clear D gene. Trimming cost V 1 base and J 5 bases, with 6 bases left between them. Germline V gene lookup returns CDR1 SGHNT and CDR2 YENEEA. There are 13 residues in the CDR3. CDR3 in amino acids: CASSLALDNEQFF. The CDR3, as DNA: TGTGCCAGCAGCTTAGCTCTAGACAATGAGCAGTTCTTC.

The gene calls are TRBV9 and TRBJ1-3, with D unresolved. Trimming shortened V by 4 bases and J by 4 bases, and 6 bases separated the two germline ends. Looked up from germline, CDR1 is SGDLS and CDR2 is YYNGEE. The CDR3 is 12 amino acids. CDR3 sequence: CASSPEGNTIYF. The CDR3 bases are TGTGCCAGCAGCCCCGAGGGAAACACCATATATTTT.

In this sample, this clone turned up a few times. The chain links TRBV6-2 or TRBV6-3 to TRBJ1-5; D not resolved. The germline V gene encodes CDR1 MNHEY and CDR2 SVGEGT. The CDR3 is 13 residues long. V was cut by 2 bases and J by 3 bases, with 5 bases left in between. This chain's CDR3 is CASSYLFNQPQHF. As DNA, the CDR3 is TGTGCCAGCAGTTACCTCTTCAATCAGCCCCAGCATTTT.

CDR3 coding DNA: TGTGCCAGCAGCCCTTTGCGACAGGGACGGAACACTGAAGCTTTCTTT. Protein sequence: CASSPLRQGRNTEAFF. The chain joins TRBV6-2 or TRBV6-3 to TRBJ1-1; TRBD1 agrees at 7 bases. This CDR3 has 16 residues. The V segment lost 6 bases and the J segment 1 base; nucleotides outside the gene matches: 11. Germline lookup yields CDR1 MNHEY and CDR2 SVGEGT.

The chain links TRBV7-6 to TRBJ2-5; D might be TRBD2 (5 bases). The V gene lost 5 bases and the J gene lost 3 bases, with 13 bases spanning the gap. This CDR3 has 14 amino acids. Per the germline V gene, CDR1 is SGHVS and CDR2 is FNYEAQ. For the CDR3, the DNA is TGTGCCAGCAGCCGAGGGCCGAAGGAAGAGACCCAGTACTTC. Translating gives CASSRGPKEETQYF.

CDR3 region: CASSPRTGVPGELFF. CDR3 sequence (DNA): TGTGCCAGTAGTCCACGGACAGGGGTTCCCGGGGAGCTGTTTTTT. The chain employs TRBV19 and TRBJ2-2; 9 nucleotides agree with TRBD1. The germline V gene encodes CDR1 LNHDA and CDR2 SQIVND (reference sequence). This CDR3 has 15 amino acids. The J segment lost 6 bases and the V segment lost 5 bases, leaving 7 bases of the junction unmatched.

The V gene is TRBV5-6, the J gene TRBJ1-1; the match to TRBD1 covers 9 bases. There are 13 residues in the CDR3. J gave up 11 bases and V 0 bases, and 5 bases lay outside the gene matches. Germline lookup yields CDR1 SGHDT and CDR2 YYEEEE. Here the CDR3 DNA reads TGTGCCAGCAGCTTGGACAGGGGGCGTGAGGCTTTCTTT. Amino acids: CASSLDRGREAFF.

The V and J genes are TRBV5-6 and TRBJ1-4; TRBD1 is a possible D gene (5 bases). Trimming took off 5 bases at V and 3 bases at J, with 14 bases between the two ends. CDR1 is SGHDT and CDR2 is YYEEEE in the germline V gene. The CDR3 consists of 15 residues. The CDR3 loop is CASSPGGAANEKLFF. The DNA for the CDR3 is TGTGCCAGCAGTCCCGGGGGAGCTGCTAATGAAAAACTGTTTTTT.

The chain recombines TRBV6-5 with TRBJ2-5, with 8 bases identical to TRBD1. The germline CDR1 and CDR2 sequences are MNHEY and SVGAGI. V trimming: 7 bases; J trimming: 2 bases; junction bases outside the gene matches: 3. The CDR3 length is 13 residues. DNA of the CDR3: TGTGCCAGCATAAGGGACAGGCAAGAGACCCAGTACTTC. This gives the protein CASIRDRQETQYF.

The J gene is TRBJ1-6, the V gene TRBV27; D is unclear. The CDR3 totals 14 residues. V was pared by 7 bases and J by 10 bases, with 17 bases between. Germline lookup yields CDR1 MNHEY and CDR2 SMNVEV (reference sequence). In DNA, the CDR3 is TGTGCCAGCACCAGAGGAGGAGGTGGCTCACCCCTCCACTTT. Amino acid sequence: CASTRGGGGSPLHF.

The chain couples TRBV15 to TRBJ1-4, with 7 bases identical to TRBD1. Trimming removed 0 bases from V and 8 bases from J; junction bases left unmatched: 6. Germline CDR1 and CDR2: LNHNV and YYDKDF (reference sequence). The CDR3 sequence is 15 residues long. DNA for the CDR3: TGTGCCACCAGCAGAGAGGCAGGGGGTTTGGAAAAACTGTTTTTT. Translated: CATSREAGGLEKLFF.

This clone was seen once. The chain uses TRBV6-6 and TRBJ2-7; TRBD2 might be the D (6 bases). The CDR3 is 13 amino acids. Trimming took off 10 bases at V and 6 bases at J, with 19 bases between the two ends. Germline V lookup: CDR1 MNHNY, CDR2 SVGAGI (reference sequence). CDR3 region: CAISRGIPGEQYF. Here the CDR3 DNA reads TGTGCCATCTCCCGGGGGATCCCAGGCGAGCAGTACTTC.

This sequence joins TRBV27 and TRBJ2-7, with D possibly being TRBD1 (5 bases). The V end was cut by 6 bases, the J end by 6 bases, with 18 bases between. Germline V gives CDR1 MNHEY, CDR2 SMNVEV (reference sequence). This CDR3 is built from 14 residues. CDR3 coding DNA: TGTGCCAGCAGCCGGACATCTTCCCTTAGCGAGCAGTACTTC. Amino acid sequence: CASSRTSSLSEQYF.

This clone was detected only a few times. This sequence joins TRBV5-8 and TRBJ2-7; 9 bases are a match to TRBD2. This CDR3 spans 15 amino acids. CDR1 is SGHTS and CDR2 is YDEGEE in the germline V gene. The junction had 5 bases not matched to a gene; V was cut back by 2 bases and J by 2 bases. This chain's CDR3 is CASSFGTSRAYEQYF. CDR3 nucleotides: TGTGCCAGCAGCTTCGGGACTAGCCGAGCCTACGAGCAGTACTTC.

This clone has a count of ten or more. This chain links TRBV15 with TRBJ2-1; TRBD2 matches 11 bases. The V segment lost 3 bases and the J segment 3 bases; nucleotides outside the gene matches: 1. The CDR3 extends over 15 amino acids. Germline assignment: CDR1 LNHNV and CDR2 YYDKDF (reference sequence). CDR3 bases: TGTGCCACCAGCAGTACTAGCGGGGGCTACAATGAGCAGTTCTTC. It is translated as CATSSTSGGYNEQFF.

The gene calls are TRBV6-1 and TRBJ2-1, with 12 bases fitting TRBD2. J was trimmed by 4 bases and V by 2 bases; bases with no gene match: 3. CDR1 MNHNS and CDR2 SASEGT come from the germline V gene. This CDR3 is 16 amino acids long. As DNA, the CDR3 is TGTGCCAGCAGTGAACTAGCGGGGGGGCTTTACAATGAGCAGTTCTTC. Its translation: CASSELAGGLYNEQFF.

This clone was observed a few times. This chain joins TRBV13 and TRBJ1-4; 7 bases are a match to TRBD1. Germline loops: CDR1 PRHDT, CDR2 FYEKMQ (reference sequence). This CDR3 is built from 13 residues. V lost 5 bases and J lost 7; bases outside the gene matches: 4. The CDR3 nucleotides are TGTGCCAGCAGCCTGACAGGGATTGAAAAACTGTTTTTT. Protein product: CASSLTGIEKLFF.

This clone turned up a few times. Other DNA variants within this sample encode the same CDR3. The chain carries TRBV5-6 and TRBJ1-5, with D possibly matching TRBD1 (5 bases). V was clipped by 0 bases and J by 4 bases, with 8 bases between them. The CDR3 spans 14 residues. The germline CDR1 and CDR2 sequences are SGHDT and YYEEEE. CDR3 protein: CASSLGQINQPQHF. The CDR3 DNA follows: TGTGCCAGCAGCTTGGGACAGATAAATCAGCCCCAGCATTTT.

V usage is TRBV6-5 and J usage is TRBJ2-1; 9 bases agree with TRBD1. This CDR3 is built from 15 residues. Germline CDR1 and CDR2: MNHEY and SVGAGI. V lost 7 bases to trimming and J lost 3 bases; unmatched junction nucleotides: 7. In DNA, the CDR3 is TGTGCCAGCACCACGGGACAGGGCCACTACAATGAGCAGTTCTTC. Translating gives CASTTGQGHYNEQFF.

As DNA, the CDR3 is TGTGCCAGCAGCCAAGATCGCGGGTATGGCTACACCTTC. Protein sequence: CASSQDRGYGYTF. The chain uses TRBV3-1 (or the pseudogene TRBV3-2) and TRBJ1-2; D is unresolved. The CDR3 totals 13 residues. CDR1 is LGHDT and CDR2 is YNNKEL in the germline V gene (reference sequence). Trimming took 0 bases from V and 5 from J, leaving 7 bases between them.

This rearrangement joins TRBV7-9 to TRBJ1-3; weak D call: TRBD1 (6 bases). V was cut by 4 bases and J by 0 bases, with 13 bases left in between. Germline-derived CDR1 and CDR2 are SEHNR and FQNEAQ (reference sequence). This CDR3 is 16 amino acids long. For the CDR3, the DNA is TGTGCCAGCAGCTCTAGGACAGCTTTCTCTGGAAACACCATATATTTT. Amino acids: CASSSRTAFSGNTIYF.

CDR3: CASSLDPGASGNTIYF. The CDR3 coding sequence is TGCGCCAGCAGCTTGGATCCAGGGGCCTCTGGAAACACCATATATTTT. This chain connects TRBV5-1 to TRBJ1-3; tentatively, D is TRBD1 (6 bases). The V gene lost 0 bases and the J gene lost 0 bases, with 10 bases spanning the gap. The CDR3 extends over 16 amino acids. Germline V gene lookup returns CDR1 SGHRS and CDR2 YFSETQ.

CDR3 coding DNA: TGTGCCAGCAACATCTGGACAGGGACGGAGACCCAGTACTTC. Residues: CASNIWTGTETQYF. The chain couples TRBV2 to TRBJ2-5; TRBD1 matches at 8 bases. Trimming removed 7 bases from V and 5 bases from J; junction bases left unmatched: 9. Germline CDR1 is SNHLY and CDR2 is FYNNEI. This CDR3 comprises 14 residues.

CDR3 DNA: TGTGCCAGCAGCTTAGCACACAGGACCAATCAGCCCCAGCATTTT. This translates into CASSLAHRTNQPQHF. This rearrangement joins TRBV7-8 to TRBJ1-5; TRBD1 might be the D (5 bases). CDR1 SGHVS and CDR2 FQNEAQ come from the germline V gene. With 0 bases removed from V and 3 bases from J, the gap between germline ends came to 9 bases. The CDR3 runs to 15 residues.

J is TRBJ2-5 and V is TRBV5-6, with 7 bases lining up with TRBD1. Losses at the gene ends were 4 bases for V and 0 bases for J; bases not matched to a gene: 6. This CDR3 spans 15 amino acids. Per germline, CDR1 SGHDT and CDR2 YYEEEE. The DNA of the CDR3 is TGTGCCAGCAGCCAATGGGACAGATACCAAGAGACCCAGTACTTC. This sequence encodes CASSQWDRYQETQYF.